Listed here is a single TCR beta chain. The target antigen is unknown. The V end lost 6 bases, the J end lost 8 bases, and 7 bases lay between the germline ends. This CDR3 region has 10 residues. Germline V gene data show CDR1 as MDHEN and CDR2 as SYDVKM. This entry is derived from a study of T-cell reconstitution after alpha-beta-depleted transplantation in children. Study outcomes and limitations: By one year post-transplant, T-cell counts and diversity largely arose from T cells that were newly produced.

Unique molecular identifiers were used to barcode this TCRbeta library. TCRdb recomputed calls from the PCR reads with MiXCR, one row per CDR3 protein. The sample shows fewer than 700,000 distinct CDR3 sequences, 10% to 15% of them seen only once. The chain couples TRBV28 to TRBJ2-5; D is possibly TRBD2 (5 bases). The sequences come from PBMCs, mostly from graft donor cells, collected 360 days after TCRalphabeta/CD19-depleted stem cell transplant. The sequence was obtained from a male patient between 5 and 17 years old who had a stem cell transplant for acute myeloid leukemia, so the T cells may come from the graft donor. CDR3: CASRRTTQYF. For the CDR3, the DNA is TGTGCCAGCAGGCGGACTACCCAGTACTTC.